This T cell receptor (beta chain) derives from a study of T cell responses to AZD1222 COVID-19 vaccine. Study summary: Samples with a second dose at about 4 or about 12 weeks were pooled together.

A single count supports this clone. Its antigen is currently unknown. TCRdb's table, derived via immunoSEQ multiplex PCR, lists solely in-frame clones and lacks some. The sample records under 200,000 clones, approximately 90% being singletons. Study-wide points: Donors in the cohort were predominantly white British and more often female, and clonal diversity was possibly underestimated. Targeting of unmutated variant regions was reportedly seen in nearly half of spike-specific TCRs. Along spike, vaccine-associated CD4 TCRs were found throughout, with dominance at 160-218 and 743-854.

Specimen: peripheral blood, collected on day 0 of AZD1222 vaccination. This clonotype was sampled from an adult in good health.

In DNA form, the CDR3 reads TGCGCCAGCAGCTCCCAGGGGCGGGAGTATGAAAAACTGTTTTTT. Translation gives CASSSQGREYEKLFF. The rearrangement joins TRBV5-1 to TRBJ1-4, with D perhaps TRBD1 (6 bases). The CDR3 totals 15 residues. Germline V gene sequence: CDR1 SGHRS, CDR2 YFSETQ. The V end lost 3 bases, the J end lost 6 bases, and 15 bases lay between the germline ends.